This T cell receptor beta chain was captured by sequencing in a study of blood T cell repertoires in COVID-19. In the original workflow: It was from reference gene primer amplification that nucleated cell counts were estimated. The table came from immunoSEQ multiplex PCR; TCRdb's copy has only in-frame clones and leaves some out. From that table come the V and J calls and clone size; the DNA was used to work out D and trimming. The table lists 290,000 or so clones, approximately 90% of them singletons, with 2.2% in the top ten. The V and J ends lost 6 bases and 4 bases, in that order; junction bases with no gene match: 2. The germline V gene encodes CDR1 ENHRY and CDR2 SYGVKD. This CDR3 has 14 amino acids.

This sequence joins TRBV10-3 and TRBJ2-7; 14 bases are shared with TRBD2. Sequencing input: peripheral blood. The TCR was taken from a woman aged 25 to 45 with COVID-19, enrolled during active disease. The CDR3 region has the DNA TGTGCCATCAGGGGGACTAGCGGGAGTTACGAGCAGTACTTC. It encodes CAIRGTSGSYEQYF.